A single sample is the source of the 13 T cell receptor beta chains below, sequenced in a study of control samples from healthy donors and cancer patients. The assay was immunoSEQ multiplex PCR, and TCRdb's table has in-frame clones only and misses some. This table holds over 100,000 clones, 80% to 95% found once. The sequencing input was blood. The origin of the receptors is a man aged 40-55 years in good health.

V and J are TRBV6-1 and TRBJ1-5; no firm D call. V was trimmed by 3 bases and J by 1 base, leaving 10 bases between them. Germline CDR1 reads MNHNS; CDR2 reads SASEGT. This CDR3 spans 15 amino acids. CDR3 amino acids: CASSDRSGSNQPQHF. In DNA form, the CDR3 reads TGTGCCAGCAGTGACCGATCGGGCAGCAATCAGCCCCAGCATTTT.

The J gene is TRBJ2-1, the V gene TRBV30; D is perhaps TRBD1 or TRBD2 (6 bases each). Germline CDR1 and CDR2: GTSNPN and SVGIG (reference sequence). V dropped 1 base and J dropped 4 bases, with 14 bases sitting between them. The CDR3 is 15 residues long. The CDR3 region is CAWSGGASDYNEQFF. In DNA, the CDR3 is TGTGCCTGGAGTGGGGGGGCTAGCGATTACAATGAGCAGTTCTTC.

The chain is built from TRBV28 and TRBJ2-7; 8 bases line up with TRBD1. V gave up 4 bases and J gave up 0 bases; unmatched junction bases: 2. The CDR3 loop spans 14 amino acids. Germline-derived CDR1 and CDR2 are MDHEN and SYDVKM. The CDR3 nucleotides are TGTGCCAGCAGTTCCGGGACAGGCTCCTACGAGCAGTACTTC. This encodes CASSSGTGSYEQYF.

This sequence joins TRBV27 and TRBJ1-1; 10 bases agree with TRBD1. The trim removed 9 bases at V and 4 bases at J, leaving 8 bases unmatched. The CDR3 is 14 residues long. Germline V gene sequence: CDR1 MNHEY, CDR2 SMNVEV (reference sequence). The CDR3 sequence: CASISTGGVTEAFF. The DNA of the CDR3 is TGTGCCAGTATCTCGACAGGGGGCGTCACTGAAGCTTTCTTT.

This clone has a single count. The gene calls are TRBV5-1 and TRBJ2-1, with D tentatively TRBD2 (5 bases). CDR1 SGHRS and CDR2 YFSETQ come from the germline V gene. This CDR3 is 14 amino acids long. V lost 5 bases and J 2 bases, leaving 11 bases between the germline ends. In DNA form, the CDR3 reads TGCGCCAGCAGTGTCAGCGGCACCTACAATGAGCAGTTCTTC. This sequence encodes CASSVSGTYNEQFF. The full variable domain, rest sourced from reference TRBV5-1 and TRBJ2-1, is KAGVTQTPRYLIKTRGQQVTLSCSPISGHRSVSWYQQTPGQGLQFLFEYFSETQRNKGNFPGRFSGRQFSNSRSEMNVSTLELGDSALYLCASSVSGTYNEQFFGPGTRLTVL.

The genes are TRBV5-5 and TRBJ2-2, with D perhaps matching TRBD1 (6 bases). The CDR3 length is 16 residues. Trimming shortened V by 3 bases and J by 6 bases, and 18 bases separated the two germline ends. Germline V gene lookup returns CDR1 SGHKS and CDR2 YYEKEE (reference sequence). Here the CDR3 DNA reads TGTGCCAGCAGCTGGCGACAGGCGCCGGGCCCCGGGGAGCTGTTTTTT. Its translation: CASSWRQAPGPGELFF.

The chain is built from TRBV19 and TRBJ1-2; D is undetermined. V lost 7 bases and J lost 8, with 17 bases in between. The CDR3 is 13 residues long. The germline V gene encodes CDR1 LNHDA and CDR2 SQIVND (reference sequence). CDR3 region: CASNPIDREGYTF. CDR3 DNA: TGTGCCAGTAATCCCATTGATAGGGAGGGCTACACCTTC.

Written as DNA, the CDR3 is TGTGCCAGTAGTCCGGGACACGCACACCACCACTATGAAAAACTGTTTTTT. Translation: CASSPGHAHHHYEKLFF. This sequence joins TRBV19 and TRBJ1-4, with a tentative D call TRBD1 (6 bases). The CDR3 spans 17 residues. CDR1 and CDR2 from the germline V gene are LNHDA and SQIVND (reference sequence). Trimming removed 5 bases from V and 6 bases from J, with 22 bases in between.

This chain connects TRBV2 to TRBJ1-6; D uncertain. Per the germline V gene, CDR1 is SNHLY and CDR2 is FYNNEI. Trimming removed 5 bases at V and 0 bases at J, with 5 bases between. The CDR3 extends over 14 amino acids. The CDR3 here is CASSLISYNSPLHF. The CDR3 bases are TGTGCCAGCAGTTTAATCTCCTATAATTCACCCCTCCACTTT.

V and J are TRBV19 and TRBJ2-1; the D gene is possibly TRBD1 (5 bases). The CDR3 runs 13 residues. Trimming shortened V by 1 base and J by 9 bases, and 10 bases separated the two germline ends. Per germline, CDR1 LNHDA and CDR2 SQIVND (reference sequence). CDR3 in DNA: TGTGCCAGTAGTATAGGTCATCAGGGTGAGCAGTTCTTC. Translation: CASSIGHQGEQFF.

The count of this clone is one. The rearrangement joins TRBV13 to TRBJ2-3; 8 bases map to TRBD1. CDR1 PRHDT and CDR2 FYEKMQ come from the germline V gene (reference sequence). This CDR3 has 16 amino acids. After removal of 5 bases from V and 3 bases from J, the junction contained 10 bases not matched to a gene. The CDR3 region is CASSGLQGVSTDTQYF. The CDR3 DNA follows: TGTGCCAGCAGCGGGTTACAGGGGGTGTCGACAGATACGCAGTATTTT.

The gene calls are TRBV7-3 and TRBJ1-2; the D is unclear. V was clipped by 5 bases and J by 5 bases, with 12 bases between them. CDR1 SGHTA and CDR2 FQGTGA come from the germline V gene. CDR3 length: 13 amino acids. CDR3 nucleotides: TGTGCCAGCAGCCCCAACACGGGGTATGGCTACACCTTC. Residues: CASSPNTGYGYTF.

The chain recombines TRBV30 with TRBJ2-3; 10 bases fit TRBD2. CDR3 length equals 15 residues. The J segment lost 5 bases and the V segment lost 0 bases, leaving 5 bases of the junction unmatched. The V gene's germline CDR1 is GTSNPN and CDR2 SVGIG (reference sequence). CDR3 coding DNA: TGTGCCTGGAGTGTAAGCGGGGGGGCCATAGATACGCAGTATTTT. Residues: CAWSVSGGAIDTQYF. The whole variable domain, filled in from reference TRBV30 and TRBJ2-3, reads SQTIHQWPATLVQPVGSPLSLECTVEGTSNPNLYWYRQAAGRGLQLLFYSVGIGQISSEVPQNLSASRPQDRQFILSSKKLLLSDSGFYLCAWSVSGGAIDTQYFGPGTRLTVL.